Each of the 29 T cell receptor beta chains below was sequenced from the same sample in a study of blood T cell repertoires in COVID-19. The method was immunoSEQ multiplex PCR; TCRdb's version includes in-frame clones alone and lacks a portion of them. The sample yields some 150,000 clones, around 87% seen once. Sequencing was performed on peripheral blood. Receptors originate from a man aged 45-60 years who had recovered from COVID-19.

This chain connects TRBV2 to TRBJ1-2, with 7 bases lining up with TRBD1. Germline-derived CDR1 and CDR2 are SNHLY and FYNNEI. The CDR3 sequence is 15 residues long. J gave up 0 bases and V 6 bases, and 7 bases lay outside the gene matches. Written as DNA, the CDR3 is TGTGCCAGCAGGCAAGACAGGGATCCTAACTATGGCTACACCTTC. Protein: CASRQDRDPNYGYTF.

The gene calls are TRBV7-2 and TRBJ2-5; D not certain. Trimming pared 5 bases from V and 3 bases from J, leaving 13 bases between. Looked up from germline, CDR1 is SGHTA and CDR2 is FQGNSA. This CDR3 region has 14 residues. The CDR3 DNA reads TGTGCCAGCAGCCCTGCGAATAGTAAAGAGACCCAGTACTTC. This sequence encodes CASSPANSKETQYF.

The chain recombines TRBV6-2 or TRBV6-3 with TRBJ1-5; TRBD1 agrees at 8 bases. The CDR3 loop spans 16 amino acids. Unmatched junction bases numbered 10, after V lost 5 bases and J lost 4 bases. CDR1 is MNHEY and CDR2 is SVGEGT in the germline V gene. The CDR3 here is CASSRTGTSGNQPQHF. Here the CDR3 DNA reads TGTGCCAGCAGTCGGACAGGGACGAGCGGGAATCAGCCCCAGCATTTT.

The V and J genes are TRBV6-5 and TRBJ2-5, with D perhaps matching TRBD2 (6 bases). The length of the CDR3 is 16 residues. Trimming cost V 0 bases and J 2 bases, with 13 bases left between them. Looked up from germline, CDR1 is MNHEY and CDR2 is SVGAGI. CDR3 DNA sequence: TGTGCCAGCAGTTACTCGGGGGGAAGTGGGCAAGAGACCCAGTACTTC. Residues: CASSYSGGSGQETQYF.

The V and J genes are TRBV11-2 and TRBJ2-7; no definite D call. The CDR3 consists of 13 residues. The germline V gene has CDR1 SGHAT and CDR2 FQNNGV. Trimming took 5 bases from V and 7 from J, leaving 15 bases between them. The CDR3 here is CASSPLRLGEQYF. As DNA, the CDR3 is TGTGCCAGCAGCCCACTCCGACTGGGTGAGCAGTACTTC.

The gene calls are TRBV7-9 and TRBJ1-1; TRBD1 might be the D (5 bases). Trimming cost V 8 bases and J 6 bases, with 13 bases left between them. The CDR3 covers 12 residues. The germline gives CDR1 SEHNR, CDR2 FQNEAQ (reference sequence). The CDR3 here is CASGGEVAEAFF. The DNA of the CDR3 is TGTGCCAGCGGGGGGGAAGTCGCTGAAGCTTTCTTT.

V is TRBV6-5 and J is TRBJ2-5; D is undetermined. The V end was cut by 7 bases, the J end by 11 bases, with 17 bases between. The CDR3 is made up of 12 amino acids. The germline V gene encodes CDR1 MNHEY and CDR2 SVGAGI. CDR3 region: CASTPKLRCQYF. In DNA form, the CDR3 reads TGTGCCAGCACCCCAAAACTCCGATGTCAGTACTTC.

The gene calls are TRBV2 and TRBJ1-1; D not certain. The CDR3 has 13 residues. Germline V lookup: CDR1 SNHLY, CDR2 FYNNEI. V was cut by 8 bases and J by 1 base, with 11 bases left in between. CDR3 amino acids: CASARDWNTEAFF. CDR3 nucleotide sequence: TGTGCCAGCGCCCGAGACTGGAACACTGAAGCTTTCTTT.

This chain joins TRBV27 and TRBJ2-3; 10 positions match TRBD1. The CDR3 length is 16 residues. V gave up 5 bases and J gave up 4 bases; unmatched junction bases: 9. Per the germline V gene, CDR1 is MNHEY and CDR2 is SMNVEV (reference sequence). The CDR3 sequence: CASSRPGTGEADTQYF. DNA of the CDR3: TGTGCCAGCAGTCGCCCCGGGACAGGGGAAGCAGATACGCAGTATTTT.

This clone was observed once. The gene calls are TRBV6-6 and TRBJ2-7, with TRBD1 matching 11 bases. Germline V gives CDR1 MNHNY, CDR2 SVGAGI (reference sequence). CDR3 size: 16 residues. V lost 5 bases to trimming and J lost 5 bases; unmatched junction nucleotides: 11. This CDR3 is CASSLTPGQGVDEQYF. The CDR3 region has the DNA TGTGCCAGCAGTCTCACACCGGGACAGGGGGTCGACGAGCAGTACTTC.

The table lists this clone with a count of one. The V and J genes are TRBV7-2 and TRBJ2-7; D perhaps matches TRBD1 (6 bases). Germline-derived CDR1 and CDR2 are SGHTA and FQGNSA. The CDR3 runs to 14 residues. V lost 4 bases to trimming and J lost 0 bases, with 10 bases between them. This CDR3 is CASSSLDSSYEQYF. In DNA, the CDR3 is TGTGCCAGCAGCTCATTGGACAGCTCCTACGAGCAGTACTTC.

V is TRBV9 and J is TRBJ2-3; 12 bases match TRBD2. The CDR3 sequence is 19 residues long. Germline CDR1 and CDR2: SGDLS and YYNGEE. V lost 4 bases, J lost 0 bases, and 12 bases stayed unmatched. This CDR3 reads CASSLDPSGGAYSTDTQYF. The CDR3 DNA sequence: TGTGCCAGCAGCTTAGACCCTAGCGGGGGGGCCTATAGCACAGATACGCAGTATTTT.

In its sample, this clone was seen a few times. As DNA, the CDR3 is TGTGCCAGCAGCTTAGATGCGCAGGGGCATCAGCCCCAGCATTTT. Residues: CASSLDAQGHQPQHF. The J gene is TRBJ1-5, the V gene TRBV7-2, with D perhaps matching TRBD1 (6 bases). With 1 base removed from V and 5 bases from J, the gap between germline ends came to 12 bases. The CDR3 has 15 amino acids. Germline CDR1 reads SGHTA; CDR2 reads FQGNSA. The entire variable domain, with the rest obtained from reference TRBV7-2 and TRBJ1-5, is as follows: GAGVSQSPSNKVTEKGKDVELRCDPISGHTALYWYRQSLGQGLEFLIYFQGNSAPDKSGLPSDRFSAERTGGSVSTLTIQRTQQEDSAVYLCASSLDAQGHQPQHFGDGTRLSIL.

J is TRBJ1-4 and V is TRBV5-1, with D possibly being TRBD1 (6 bases). Trimming removed 2 bases from V and 2 bases from J, with 7 bases in between. CDR3 length: 14 residues. From germline, CDR1 is SGHRS and CDR2 YFSETQ. This chain's CDR3 is CASSFQGTNEKLFF. DNA for the CDR3: TGCGCCAGCAGCTTCCAGGGGACTAATGAAAAACTGTTTTTT.

The chain is built from TRBV7-8 and TRBJ2-3, with 7 nucleotides matching TRBD2. Trimming took 5 bases from V and 4 from J; bases not matched to a gene: 3. The germline V gene encodes CDR1 SGHVS and CDR2 FQNEAQ. This CDR3 has 13 amino acids. CDR3 DNA sequence: TGTGCCAGCAGCCCAGCGGGGCCAGATACGCAGTATTTT. As protein: CASSPAGPDTQYF.

V usage is TRBV6-5 and J usage is TRBJ2-1; D not certain. V was shortened by 5 bases and J by 1 base, with 9 bases between the two germline ends. This CDR3 has 14 residues. The germline V gene encodes CDR1 MNHEY and CDR2 SVGAGI. CDR3 sequence: CASSIADSYNEQFF. The CDR3, as DNA: TGTGCCAGCAGTATTGCGGATTCCTACAATGAGCAGTTCTTC.

This chain links TRBV5-4 with TRBJ1-6; 7 bases are a match to TRBD1. The germline gives CDR1 SGHNT, CDR2 YYREEE (reference sequence). This CDR3 comprises 15 residues. Trimming cost V 4 bases and J 6 bases; bases outside gene matches: 7. CDR3 sequence reads: CASSREGTANSPLHF. Here the CDR3 DNA reads TGTGCCAGCAGCCGTGAGGGGACAGCTAATTCACCCCTCCACTTT.

The chain uses TRBV15 and TRBJ2-7, with TRBD1 matching over 8 bases. The V segment lost 0 bases and the J segment 3 bases; nucleotides outside the gene matches: 4. Germline lookup yields CDR1 LNHNV and CDR2 YYDKDF (reference sequence). The length of the CDR3 is 15 residues. CDR3 in amino acids: CATSRDRGLSYEQYF. CDR3 nucleotides: TGTGCCACCAGCAGAGACAGGGGGCTCAGCTACGAGCAGTACTTC.

The genes are TRBV3-1 (or the pseudogene TRBV3-2) and TRBJ2-7, with D uncertain. CDR3 length: 16 residues. Trimming shortened V by 4 bases and J by 0 bases, and 16 bases separated the two germline ends. Germline assignment: CDR1 LGHDT and CDR2 YNNKEL (reference sequence). In DNA form, the CDR3 reads TGTGCCAGCAGCCGCCCGACGTTTAGGAGCTCCTACGAGCAGTACTTC. Residues: CASSRPTFRSSYEQYF.

The chain couples TRBV6-5 to TRBJ1-2, with 7 bases that match TRBD1. This CDR3 is built from 16 residues. Unmatched junction bases numbered 11, after V lost 0 bases and J lost 7 bases. Per germline, CDR1 MNHEY and CDR2 SVGAGI. The chain's CDR3 is CASSYSNIGGASGYTF. The DNA of the CDR3 is TGTGCCAGCAGTTACTCGAATATAGGGGGCGCGTCTGGCTACACCTTC.

The V gene is TRBV5-4, the J gene TRBJ2-2; D remains ambiguous. CDR1 is SGHNT and CDR2 is YYREEE in the germline V gene (reference sequence). Trimming stripped 1 base from V and 0 bases from J, with 10 bases between. The CDR3 is 16 amino acids. The DNA of the CDR3 is TGTGCCAGCAGCTTGCGAGGTCCCACGAACACCGGGGAGCTGTTTTTT. It translates to CASSLRGPTNTGELFF.

The chain combines TRBV19 with TRBJ1-5; 8 positions agree with TRBD1. J was trimmed by 7 bases and V by 8 bases; bases with no gene match: 19. CDR1 LNHDA and CDR2 SQIVND come from the germline V gene (reference sequence). This CDR3 has 17 amino acids. CDR3 region: CASVRTGRAYTSQPQHF. The CDR3 DNA sequence: TGTGCCAGTGTCCGGACAGGGAGGGCTTATACGTCGCAGCCCCAGCATTTT.

V is TRBV14 and J is TRBJ2-7, with no clear D. CDR1 is SGHDN, CDR2 FVKESK, per germline. This CDR3 has 15 residues. V lost 0 bases and J lost 1, with 10 bases in between. Here the CDR3 reads CASSQDWARSYEQYF. In DNA form, the CDR3 reads TGTGCCAGCAGCCAAGATTGGGCCAGATCCTACGAGCAGTACTTC.

The rearrangement joins TRBV7-2 to TRBJ2-1; TRBD1 is a possible D gene (6 bases). The CDR3 runs to 13 residues. The V and J ends lost 1 base and 5 bases respectively, with 6 bases between them. Germline CDR1 reads SGHTA; CDR2 reads FQGNSA. CDR3 nucleotide sequence: TGTGCCAGCAGCTTAGACAGGGACAATGAGCAGTTCTTC. Translating gives CASSLDRDNEQFF. Full variable domain (remainder filled in from reference TRBV7-2 and TRBJ2-1): GAGVSQSPSNKVTEKGKDVELRCDPISGHTALYWYRQSLGQGLEFLIYFQGNSAPDKSGLPSDRFSAERTGGSVSTLTIQRTQQEDSAVYLCASSLDRDNEQFFGPGTRLTVL.

The CDR3 loop is CASSYLQGLGEQYF. The DNA for the CDR3 is TGTGCCAGCAGTTACTTACAGGGGCTGGGGGAGCAGTACTTC. The chain employs TRBV6-6 and TRBJ2-7; 7 bases align to TRBD1. Looked up from germline, CDR1 is MNHNY and CDR2 is SVGAGI (reference sequence). The V gene end was trimmed by 1 base and the J gene end by 7 bases; junction bases not matched to a gene: 7. The CDR3 totals 14 residues.

CDR3 region: CASSLQGYEQYF. The CDR3 DNA is TGTGCCAGCAGTTTACAGGGCTACGAGCAGTACTTC. The rearrangement uses TRBV6-5 and TRBJ2-7; tentatively, D is TRBD1 (6 bases). Per germline, CDR1 MNHEY and CDR2 SVGAGI. The CDR3 totals 12 residues. V was pared by 4 bases and J by 3 bases, with 7 bases between.

In this sample, this clone turned up once. The V call is TRBV5-1, the J call TRBJ1-1, with a tentative D call TRBD1 (6 bases). The CDR3 contains 14 residues. Germline V gene data show CDR1 as SGHRS and CDR2 as YFSETQ. The V and J ends lost 7 bases and 3 bases respectively, with 16 bases between them. The CDR3 loop reads CASSNRVQDTEAFF. The CDR3 nucleotides are TGCGCCAGCTCGAACAGGGTTCAGGACACTGAAGCTTTCTTT. Variable domain in full (rest from reference TRBV5-1 and TRBJ1-1): KAGVTQTPRYLIKTRGQQVTLSCSPISGHRSVSWYQQTPGQGLQFLFEYFSETQRNKGNFPGRFSGRQFSNSRSEMNVSTLELGDSALYLCASSNRVQDTEAFFGQGTRLTVV.

This chain links TRBV5-5 with TRBJ2-1, with D possibly TRBD1 on 5 matching bases. V was shortened by 2 bases and J by 0 bases, with 6 bases between the two germline ends. CDR3 length: 14 residues. Germline CDR1 SGHKS, CDR2 YYEKEE (reference sequence). CDR3 sequence: CASSFQGSYNEQFF. CDR3 bases: TGTGCCAGCAGCTTCCAGGGCTCCTACAATGAGCAGTTCTTC. The variable domain in full, completed from reference TRBV5-5 and TRBJ2-1, reads DAGVTQSPTHLIKTRGQQVTLRCSPISGHKSVSWYQQVLGQGPQFIFQYYEKEERGRGNFPDRFSARQFPNYSSELNVNALLLGDSALYLCASSFQGSYNEQFFGPGTRLTVL.

The chain employs TRBV2 and TRBJ2-5; unclear D gene. This CDR3 has 11 residues. The germline V gene encodes CDR1 SNHLY and CDR2 FYNNEI. The V end lost 4 bases, the J end lost 8 bases, and 8 bases lay between the germline ends. CDR3 DNA sequence: TGTGCCAGCAGTGGCGGCGGAACCCAGTACTTC. This sequence encodes CASSGGGTQYF.